The rows below give T cell receptor beta chains drawn from one sample of a study of Graves' ophthalmopathy and Graves' hyperthyroidism. TCRdb recomputed calls from the multiplex PCR reads with MiXCR, one row per CDR3 protein. This table has some 750,000 distinct CDR3 sequences, 40% appearing once. Sequencing was done on a sample of peripheral blood. These receptors were taken from an adult man with Graves' ophthalmopathy. Each CDR3 is given with its conserved first and last residue. A D gene is named only where the DNA matches it firmly. Only part of the rows carry a size: once, few, many, or a class if the clone is expanded.

D gene	J gene	clone size	V gene	CDR3 DNA	CDR3 protein
.	TRBJ1-1	.	TRBV11-2	TGTGCCAGCTCACCAAGACTTGGACAACCCCTCGGCAACACTGAAGCTTTCTTT	CASSPRLGQPLGNTEAFF
.	TRBJ2-7	few	TRBV19	TGTGCCAGTAGTATTCGTTCAGGGGGGACCTACGAGCAGTACTTC	CASSIRSGGTYEQYF
TRBD1	TRBJ1-2	.	TRBV29-1	TGCAGCGCCGGAGGAGGGGGCGGTGGCTACACCTTC	CSAGGGGGGYTF
.	TRBJ2-7	.	TRBV7-8	TGTGCCAGCAGCTTAGAAAACGGACTGTTCTCCTACGAGCAGTACTTC	CASSLENGLFSYEQYF
.	TRBJ1-2	.	TRBV7-9	TGTGCCAGCAGCACCCCACAGGGAGGCCATGGCTACACCTTC	CASSTPQGGHGYTF
TRBD1	TRBJ2-6	.	TRBV10-3	TGTGCCAGCAGTTACAGGGGCGGTGGGGCCAACGTCCTGACTTTC	CASSYRGGGANVLTF
.	TRBJ2-6	.	TRBV5-1	TGCGCCAGCAGTCGGGGCTCAACTGGGGCCAACGTCCTGACTTTC	CASSRGSTGANVLTF
.	TRBJ2-5	.	TRBV10-2	TGCGCCAGCAGTGGGACAGCCAGGGGGGGAGAGACCCAGTACTTC	CASSGTARGGETQYF
TRBD1	TRBJ1-2	.	TRBV15	TGTGCCACCAGCAGCCTCGCCGGGACAGAGAGCTATGGCTACACCTTC	CATSSLAGTESYGYTF
.	TRBJ1-5	.	TRBV15	TGTGCCACCAGCAGAGATCGAGGAGCAGTCCTACAGCCCCAGCATTTT	CATSRDRGAVLQPQHF
.	TRBJ2-3	few	TRBV10-2	TGCGCCAGCAGGATAGCGGCCAGCACAGATACGCAGTATTTT	CASRIAASTDTQYF
.	TRBJ2-2	few	TRBV4-3	TGCGCCAGCAGCCAACCGGACAGGAACACCGGGGAGCTGTTTTTT	CASSQPDRNTGELFF
TRBD1	TRBJ1-3	.	TRBV10-3	TGTGCCAGCAGGACGACAGGGGGCCCGAGAAACACCATATATTTT	CASRTTGGPRNTIYF
TRBD1	TRBJ2-7	.	TRBV6-6	TGTGCCAGCACCCCAGGCCCGGGACAGGGTGTGCACGAGCAGTACTTC	CASTPGPGQGVHEQYF
.	TRBJ2-7	.	TRBV7-2	TGTGCCAGCAGCTTATTAAGGAGGGTCTTC	CASSLLRRVF
TRBD1	TRBJ1-1	few	TRBV7-2	TGTGCCAGCAGCCTCTGGCAGGGGGTTTGGAACACTGAAGCTTTCTTT	CASSLWQGVWNTEAFF
.	TRBJ2-5	many	TRBV7-2	TGTGCCAGCAGCCCCGAGGGGTTCCAAGAGACCCAGTACTTC	CASSPEGFQETQYF
.	TRBJ2-7	few	TRBV7-9	TGTGCCAGCAGCTTTTTTGGGAACTACGAGCAGTACTTC	CASSFFGNYEQYF
TRBD1	TRBJ1-5	many	TRBV29-1	TGCAGCGTTGCAGGGGGCGCGGGGAATCAGCCCCAGCATTTT	CSVAGGAGNQPQHF
TRBD1	TRBJ1-5	few	TRBV6-6	TGTGCCAGCAGTCAATACAGGGGGCAGGACCAGCCCCAGCATTTT	CASSQYRGQDQPQHF
.	TRBJ1-6	few	TRBV7-2	TGTGCCAGCAGCCTCCGGATTTCAGGGACTAATTCACCCCTCCACTTT	CASSLRISGTNSPLHF
.	TRBJ2-7	many	TRBV7-9	TGTGCCAGCAGCAACCGAGTATCATCCGAGCAGTACTTC	CASSNRVSSEQYF